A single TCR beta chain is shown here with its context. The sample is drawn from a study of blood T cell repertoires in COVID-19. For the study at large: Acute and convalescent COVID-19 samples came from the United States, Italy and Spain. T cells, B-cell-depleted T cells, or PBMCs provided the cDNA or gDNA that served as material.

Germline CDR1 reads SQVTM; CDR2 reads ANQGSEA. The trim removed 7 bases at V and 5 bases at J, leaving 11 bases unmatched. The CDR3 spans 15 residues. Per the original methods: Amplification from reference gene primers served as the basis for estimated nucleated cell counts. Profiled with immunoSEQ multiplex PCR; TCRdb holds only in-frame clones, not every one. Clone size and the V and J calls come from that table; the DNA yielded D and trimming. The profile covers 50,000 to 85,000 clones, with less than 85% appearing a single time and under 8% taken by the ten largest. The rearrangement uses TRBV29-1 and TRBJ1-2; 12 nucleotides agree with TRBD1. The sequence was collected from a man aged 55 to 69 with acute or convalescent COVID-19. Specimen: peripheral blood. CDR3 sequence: CSGGGQGAQGYGYTF. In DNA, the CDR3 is TGCAGCGGAGGGGGACAGGGGGCGCAAGGATATGGCTACACCTTC.